Following are 9 T cell receptor beta chains from one sample sequenced in a study of blood T cell repertoires in COVID-19. Using immunoSEQ multiplex PCR, the repertoire was profiled, and TCRdb retains in-frame clones only, with some absent. The sample lists about 77,000 clones; roughly 76% were seen once. The sequenced sample was peripheral blood. The receptors derive from a man between 70 and 80 years old with active or convalescent COVID-19.

This chain uses TRBV11-3 with TRBJ1-4, with D perhaps matching TRBD1 (5 bases). The CDR3 has 13 residues. V was shortened by 0 bases and J by 14 bases, with 13 bases between the two germline ends. Germline CDR1 SGHNT, CDR2 YENEEA. The chain's CDR3 is CASSLETRGSLFF. For the CDR3, the DNA is TGTGCCAGCAGCTTAGAGACGCGGGGGAGCCTGTTTTTT.

The genes are TRBV6-5 and TRBJ1-6, with D perhaps matching TRBD1 (5 bases). Trimming pared 8 bases from V and 9 bases from J, leaving 11 bases between. Germline V gene lookup returns CDR1 MNHEY and CDR2 SVGAGI. CDR3 length: 12 residues. CDR3 sequence: CASSRQGSPLHF. CDR3 DNA sequence: TGTGCCAGCTCAAGGCAGGGTTCACCCCTCCACTTT.

The V call is TRBV28, the J call TRBJ1-2, with D possibly TRBD1 on 6 matching bases. This CDR3 has 12 residues. Trimming stripped 10 bases from V and 0 bases from J, with 9 bases between. Germline CDR1 is MDHEN and CDR2 is SYDVKM. Written as DNA, the CDR3 is TGTGCCACCGGACAGCCTAACTATGGCTACACCTTC. Amino acids: CATGQPNYGYTF.

The chain uses TRBV7-9 and TRBJ1-1; 8 bases line up with TRBD1. This CDR3 has 14 amino acids. J gave up 10 bases and V 7 bases, and 14 bases lay outside the gene matches. The germline V gene has CDR1 SEHNR and CDR2 FQNEAQ (reference sequence). CDR3 nucleotides: TGTGCCAGCACCCAGGACAGGGAGAACACGGTAGCTTTCTTT. Translating gives CASTQDRENTVAFF.

This chain links TRBV3-1 (or the pseudogene TRBV3-2) with TRBJ2-7; D call uncertain. V lost 4 bases and J 5 bases, leaving 9 bases between the germline ends. The CDR3 has 12 amino acids. Germline CDR1 is LGHDT and CDR2 is YNNKEL (reference sequence). DNA of the CDR3: TGTGCCAGCAGCCGCGGCAGCCACGAGCAGTACTTC. It is translated as CASSRGSHEQYF.

The count of this clone is one. CDR3 nucleotide sequence: TGTGCCAGCAGCTTAAGACAACATAATTCACCCCTCCACTTT. Protein product: CASSLRQHNSPLHF. V and J are TRBV5-4 and TRBJ1-6; D not resolved. Trimming took off 2 bases at V and 5 bases at J, with 8 bases between the two ends. Germline V gene sequence: CDR1 SGHNT, CDR2 YYREEE (reference sequence). The CDR3 extends over 14 amino acids.

The CDR3 protein is CASGIDRTTGELFF. The CDR3, as DNA: TGTGCCAGCGGGATAGACAGGACCACCGGGGAGCTGTTTTTT. The genes are TRBV11-2 and TRBJ2-2; a possible D gene is TRBD1 (6 bases). The CDR3 is 14 residues long. The V gene's germline CDR1 is SGHAT and CDR2 FQNNGV. V lost 8 bases to trimming and J lost 4 bases, with 14 bases between them.

As to this clone: The germline gene is not matched at one end of the junction; a read error may be the cause. The V and J genes are TRBV5-4 and TRBJ2-3; 7 bases map to TRBD1. Germline loops: CDR1 SGHNT, CDR2 YYREEE (reference sequence). This CDR3 spans 12 amino acids. This CDR3 reads CASSPRTGEDCF. As DNA, the CDR3 is TGTGCCAGCAGCCCCCGGACAGGTGAAGACTGTTTT.

The CDR3 spells CASSTGQGSRGEKLFF. The CDR3 DNA is TGTGCCAGCAGCACGGGACAGGGGAGTAGGGGTGAAAAACTGTTTTTT. The chain combines TRBV7-9 with TRBJ1-4; 10 positions match TRBD1. The CDR3 is made up of 16 amino acids. The germline gives CDR1 SEHNR, CDR2 FQNEAQ (reference sequence). V lost 5 bases, J lost 7 bases, and 10 bases stayed unmatched.